One and the same sample provided the 8 T cell receptor beta chains below, sequenced in a study of control samples from healthy donors and cancer patients. Data came from immunoSEQ multiplex PCR; TCRdb stores just in-frame clones and leaves some out. The repertoire holds 100,000 to 150,000 clones, with about nine tenths as singletons. Sequencing used blood. The receptors stem from a man between 18 and 29 years old in good health.

V and J are TRBV4-2 and TRBJ2-1; D is possibly TRBD2 (5 bases). The CDR3 has 14 residues. V was pared by 1 base and J by 3 bases, with 7 bases between. Germline V gene lookup returns CDR1 LGHNA and CDR2 YNFKEQ. CDR3 in amino acids: CASSQGSGYNEQFF. For the CDR3, the DNA is TGTGCCAGCAGCCAAGGGAGCGGCTACAATGAGCAGTTCTTC.

This clone was seen just once. The gene calls are TRBV29-1 and TRBJ2-5, with TRBD2 as a possible D gene (5 bases). CDR3 length: 14 residues. Germline V gene data show CDR1 as SQVTM and CDR2 as ANQGSEA. V was clipped by 4 bases and J by 5 bases, with 17 bases between them. This CDR3 reads CSVAGERAWETQYF. In nucleotides, the CDR3 is TGCAGCGTTGCGGGTGAGAGGGCTTGGGAGACCCAGTACTTC.

This chain connects TRBV9 to TRBJ1-2, with 7 bases lining up with TRBD1. V lost 4 bases and J lost 4; bases outside the gene matches: 7. The CDR3 consists of 14 residues. The germline CDR1 and CDR2 sequences are SGDLS and YYNGEE. DNA for the CDR3: TGTGCCAGCAGCTCAACAGGGGCGTCCTATGGCTACACCTTC. Residues: CASSSTGASYGYTF.

The chain joins TRBV2 to TRBJ2-1; TRBD2 matches 13 bases. Trimming took 4 bases from V and 4 from J; bases not matched to a gene: 1. This CDR3 has 15 amino acids. Germline-derived CDR1 and CDR2 are SNHLY and FYNNEI. The CDR3 sequence: CASSATSGGYNEQFF. In DNA, the CDR3 is TGTGCCAGCAGTGCGACTAGCGGGGGGTACAATGAGCAGTTCTTC.

V is TRBV4-2 and J is TRBJ2-2, with D hard to call. The CDR3 is 14 residues long. V shed 3 bases and J shed 5 bases, with 10 bases lying between them. In germline, CDR1 is LGHNA, CDR2 YNFKEQ. The CDR3 loop reads CASSQETFTGELFF. CDR3 bases: TGTGCCAGCAGCCAGGAGACTTTTACCGGGGAGCTGTTTTTT.

V and J are TRBV19 and TRBJ2-7, with D unresolved. Germline V gene lookup returns CDR1 LNHDA and CDR2 SQIVND (reference sequence). The CDR3 has 11 residues. V was pared by 8 bases and J by 5 bases, with 10 bases between. The CDR3 sequence is CASGVWDEQYF. CDR3 DNA sequence: TGTGCCAGTGGGGTTTGGGACGAGCAGTACTTC.

J is TRBJ2-2 and V is TRBV9, with 9 positions matching TRBD2. The CDR3 has 16 amino acids. V lost 0 bases to trimming and J lost 4 bases; unmatched junction nucleotides: 4. The germline gives CDR1 SGDLS, CDR2 YYNGEE. The CDR3 nucleotides read TGTGCCAGCAGCGTAGAGGGGACTAGCTTCACCGGGGAGCTGTTTTTT. It is translated as CASSVEGTSFTGELFF.

The chain has TRBV5-6 and TRBJ1-6; 7 bases are shared with TRBD1. After removal of 5 bases from V and 10 bases from J, the junction contained 6 bases not matched to a gene. Looked up from germline, CDR1 is SGHDT and CDR2 is YYEEEE. The CDR3 has 13 amino acids. In DNA, the CDR3 is TGTGCCAGCAGGTCGACAGGGACCTCACCCCTCCACTTT. Translated, it gives CASRSTGTSPLHF.